The 14 T cell receptor beta chains in this list originate from one sample, sequenced in a study of OX40 agonist ivuxolimab in advanced cancers. Sequenced by immunoSEQ multiplex PCR; TCRdb stores in-frame clones only, minus some. The table lists roughly 80,000 clones, 87% of them singletons. The sequencing here drew on CD4+ or CD8+ T cells sorted from blood, taken in a trial of the OX40 agonist ivuxolimab. These receptors were obtained from an adult with an advanced solid tumor such as melanoma, head and neck, liver or kidney cancer.

This chain connects TRBV5-6 to TRBJ2-7; D is perhaps TRBD1 or TRBD2 (5 bases each). The CDR3 has 14 amino acids. Germline CDR1 and CDR2: SGHDT and YYEEEE. Trimming left V 4 bases short and J 4 bases short, with 15 bases between. The CDR3 DNA sequence: TGTGCCAGCAGCAGCCGGGACGGGGTTTACGAGCAGTACTTC. Translating it yields CASSSRDGVYEQYF.

V is TRBV28 and J is TRBJ2-5, with TRBD1 matching 9 bases. V was pared by 7 bases and J by 7 bases, with 19 bases of the junction left unmatched. The CDR3 extends over 17 amino acids. The V gene's germline CDR1 is MDHEN and CDR2 SYDVKM. CDR3 bases: TGTGCCAGCACTTTTATGCGGTCCCGACAGGGGGTCTGGACCCAGTACTTC. Translation: CASTFMRSRQGVWTQYF.

The rearrangement links TRBV7-6 to TRBJ2-1; D is undetermined. CDR3 size: 14 residues. Germline-derived CDR1 and CDR2 are SGHVS and FNYEAQ. The V end lost 3 bases, the J end lost 4 bases, and 10 bases lay between the germline ends. The CDR3 bases are TGTGCCAGCAGCTTGGGTACAACATACAATGAGCAGTTCTTC. Residues: CASSLGTTYNEQFF.

This sequence joins TRBV5-1 and TRBJ2-1; a possible D gene is TRBD1 (5 bases). V was shortened by 4 bases and J by 5 bases, with 10 bases between the two germline ends. The CDR3 totals 13 residues. Germline-derived CDR1 and CDR2 are SGHRS and YFSETQ. As DNA, the CDR3 is TGCGCCAGCAGCCTGACAGCCGACAATGAGCAGTTCTTC. This translates into CASSLTADNEQFF. Full variable domain (rest looked up from reference TRBV5-1 and TRBJ2-1): KAGVTQTPRYLIKTRGQQVTLSCSPISGHRSVSWYQQTPGQGLQFLFEYFSETQRNKGNFPGRFSGRQFSNSRSEMNVSTLELGDSALYLCASSLTADNEQFFGPGTRLTVL.

This chain connects TRBV5-1 to TRBJ2-2; TRBD2 matches 7 bases. V shed 5 bases, J shed 8 bases, and the junction held 9 bases outside the gene matches. The CDR3 totals 14 residues. Germline-derived CDR1 and CDR2 are SGHRS and YFSETQ. The CDR3 DNA follows: TGCGCCAGCAGTGGCGCGGGAGTATCTGGGGAGCTGTTTTTT. It translates to CASSGAGVSGELFF.

This clone came up once. The chain recombines TRBV7-8 with TRBJ1-3; TRBD1 matches 9 bases. CDR3 length: 16 residues. With V trimmed by 5 bases and J by 3 bases, 8 bases remained unmatched. Germline CDR1 and CDR2: SGHVS and FQNEAQ. The CDR3 protein is CASSAGQGGYGNTIYF. The CDR3 DNA follows: TGTGCCAGCAGCGCGGGACAGGGAGGGTATGGAAACACCATATATTTT.

This rearrangement joins TRBV18 to TRBJ1-6; TRBD1 matches at 8 bases. Germline CDR1 and CDR2: KGHSH and LQKENI. The trim removed 3 bases at V and 7 bases at J, leaving 5 bases unmatched. CDR3 length: 15 amino acids. CDR3 in DNA: TGTGCCAGCTCACCCAACCGGGACAGGAATTCACCCCTCCACTTT. Translating gives CASSPNRDRNSPLHF.

This rearrangement joins TRBV13 to TRBJ1-1; tentative D call: TRBD1 (5 bases). V lost 5 bases to trimming and J lost 4 bases, with 11 bases between them. Germline CDR1 is PRHDT and CDR2 is FYEKMQ (reference sequence). This CDR3 region has 13 residues. CDR3: CASSNRLGTEAFF. The DNA of the CDR3 is TGTGCCAGCAGCAACAGGCTAGGCACTGAAGCTTTCTTT. The full variable domain, rest sourced from reference TRBV13 and TRBJ1-1, is AAGVIQSPRHLIKEKRETATLKCYPIPRHDTVYWYQQGPGQDPQFLISFYEKMQSDKGSIPDRFSAQQFSDYHSELNMSSLELGDSALYFCASSNRLGTEAFFGQGTRLTVV.

Only a few counts were recorded for this clone. This chain uses TRBV2 with TRBJ1-1; no firm D call. This CDR3 contains 11 residues. CDR1 is SNHLY and CDR2 is FYNNEI in the germline V gene. The ends were cut back, 6 bases at V and 7 bases at J, with 9 bases in the middle. The CDR3 here is CASSQVGEAFF. The CDR3 nucleotides read TGTGCCAGCAGCCAAGTCGGTGAAGCTTTCTTT.

The gene calls are TRBV5-1 and TRBJ2-3; weak D call: TRBD2 (5 bases). CDR3 length: 17 amino acids. The V end was cut by 0 bases, the J end by 0 bases, with 14 bases between. Germline V gene lookup returns CDR1 SGHRS and CDR2 YFSETQ. The CDR3 reads CASSLGPSGSSTDTQYF. CDR3 nucleotides: TGCGCCAGCAGCTTGGGTCCCTCGGGGAGTAGCACAGATACGCAGTATTTT.

The V call is TRBV9, the J call TRBJ1-5; D is perhaps TRBD1 (6 bases). From germline, CDR1 is SGDLS and CDR2 YYNGEE. The V end was cut by 4 bases, the J end by 0 bases, with 8 bases between. The CDR3 contains 14 residues. For the CDR3, the DNA is TGTGCCAGCAGCCCAGGGGTTAGCAATCAGCCCCAGCATTTT. It specifies CASSPGVSNQPQHF.

The chain couples TRBV6-5 to TRBJ1-5; possibly TRBD1 for D (5 bases). This CDR3 contains 14 residues. CDR1 and CDR2 (germline): MNHEY, SVGAGI. Trimming left V 6 bases short and J 6 bases short, with 15 bases between. The DNA for the CDR3 is TGTGCCAGCAGCCGGGGACTTAAGGGTCAGCCCCAGCATTTT. Its protein is CASSRGLKGQPQHF.

The rearrangement joins TRBV18 to TRBJ1-6, with D hard to call. Germline V gene sequence: CDR1 KGHSH, CDR2 LQKENI. Trimming took 3 bases from V and 8 from J, leaving 8 bases between them. The CDR3 has 13 amino acids. The CDR3 DNA reads TGTGCCAGCTCACCTTCCGGGGATTCACCCCTCCACTTT. Residues: CASSPSGDSPLHF.

The CDR3 is CASSFLQGGNTGELFF. The CDR3 DNA sequence: TGTGCCAGCAGCTTTTTACAGGGGGGAAACACCGGGGAGCTGTTTTTT. The chain employs TRBV27 and TRBJ2-2; 8 bases are shared with TRBD1. The CDR3 has 16 amino acids. CDR1 is MNHEY and CDR2 is SMNVEV in the germline V gene (reference sequence). Trimming removed 6 bases from V and 2 bases from J; junction bases left unmatched: 8.